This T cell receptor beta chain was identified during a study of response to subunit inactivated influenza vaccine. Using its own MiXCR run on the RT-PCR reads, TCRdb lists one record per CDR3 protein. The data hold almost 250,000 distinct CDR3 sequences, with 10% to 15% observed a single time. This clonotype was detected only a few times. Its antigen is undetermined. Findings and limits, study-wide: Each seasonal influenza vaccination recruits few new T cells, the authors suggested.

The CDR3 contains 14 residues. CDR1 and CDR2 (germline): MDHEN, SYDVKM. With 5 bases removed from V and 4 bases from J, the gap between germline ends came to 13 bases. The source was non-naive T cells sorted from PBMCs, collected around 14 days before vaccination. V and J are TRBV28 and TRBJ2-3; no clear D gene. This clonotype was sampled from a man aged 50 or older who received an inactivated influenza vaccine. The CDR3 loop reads CASSTISPSDTQYF. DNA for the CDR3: TGTGCCAGCAGTACAATATCCCCCTCAGATACGCAGTATTTT.